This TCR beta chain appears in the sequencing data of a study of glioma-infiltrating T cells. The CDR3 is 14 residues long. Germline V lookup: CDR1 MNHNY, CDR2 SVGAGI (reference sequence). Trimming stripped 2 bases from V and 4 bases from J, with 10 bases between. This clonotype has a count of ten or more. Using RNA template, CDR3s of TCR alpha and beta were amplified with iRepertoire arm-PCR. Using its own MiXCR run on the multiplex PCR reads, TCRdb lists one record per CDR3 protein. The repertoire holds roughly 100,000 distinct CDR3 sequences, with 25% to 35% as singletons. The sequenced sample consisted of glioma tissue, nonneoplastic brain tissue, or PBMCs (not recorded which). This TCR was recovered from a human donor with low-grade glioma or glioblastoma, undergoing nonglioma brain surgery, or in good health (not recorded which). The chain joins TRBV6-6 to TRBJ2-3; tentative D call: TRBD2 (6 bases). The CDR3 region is CASSYGTQPDTQYF. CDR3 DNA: TGTGCCAGCAGTTACGGGACTCAACCAGATACGCAGTATTTT.